The clone carrying this TCR beta chain was observed a single time. This sample stems from a study of CD8 T cells in Susac syndrome. CDR3 size: 15 residues. With 5 bases removed from V and 1 base from J, the gap between germline ends came to 14 bases. Germline values: CDR1 SEHNR, CDR2 FQNEAQ (reference sequence). RNA in amounts of roughly 0.45 to 1 ug was reverse transcribed with random hexamers. Amplification of TCR beta CDR3 was carried out by immunoSEQ multiplex PCR, which covered 54 Vbeta and 13 Jbeta segments. TCRdb independently ran MiXCR on the immunoSEQ multiplex PCR reads; one entry per CDR3 protein. The sample contains some 180,000 distinct CDR3 sequences, over 75% of which appear only once. TEMRA cells were FACS-enriched, with CD8+ and CD4+ T cells isolated negatively.

The receptor was derived from a human donor with Susac syndrome. This chain uses TRBV7-9 with TRBJ1-1; D not certain. The sequenced sample was CD4+ T cells from PBMCs. The CDR3 spells CASSPSYLGNTEAFF. DNA for the CDR3: TGTGCCAGCAGCCCAAGCTACCTGGGGAACACTGAAGCTTTCTTT.